Listed here is a single T cell receptor beta chain. The antigen remains unidentified. The data were taken from a study of blood T cells in healthy people across ages. The CDR3 loop spans 13 amino acids. CDR1 is LGHNA and CDR2 is YSLEER in the germline V gene. The V end lost 0 bases, the J end lost 9 bases, and 10 bases lay between the germline ends. General observations from the study: Significant beta diversity loss was already apparent by age about 42, declining roughly linearly.

For the second PCR, which ran for about 7 to 11 cycles, a sample-barcoded 5' primer and a J-beta primer mix were used. TCRdb analysed the 5' RACE reads with MiXCR anew, one entry per CDR3 protein. The repertoire holds about 1.1 million distinct CDR3 sequences, less than 45% seen once, with over 10% in the top ten. The sequence was obtained from a man between 18 and 35 years old in good health. The V gene is TRBV4-3, the J gene TRBJ2-3, with D unresolved. The sample consisted of blood. The DNA of the CDR3 is TGCGCCAGCAGCCAAGATGAGACGTTAACGCAGTATTTT. Its translation: CASSQDETLTQYF.